Described below is a single T cell receptor beta chain sequence and its context. The entry originates in a study of blood T cell repertoires in COVID-19. Study details: The United States, Italy and Spain supplied acute and convalescent COVID-19 samples. Sample material is recorded as cDNA or gDNA derived from T cells, B-cell-depleted T cells, or PBMCs.

Original data processing: The assay estimated nucleated cells by amplifying reference gene primers. Clones were sequenced by immunoSEQ multiplex PCR, and TCRdb holds only the in-frame ones, with some missing. D and trimming come from the DNA, and the V and J calls and clone size come from that table. The sample shows roughly 150,000 clones, around nine tenths of them seen only once. Germline CDR1 is SEHNR and CDR2 is FQNEAQ (reference sequence). This CDR3 contains 18 residues. V gave up 6 bases and J gave up 6 bases, with 24 bases separating them. The V call is TRBV7-9, the J call TRBJ1-6; D is unclear. This sequence was found in a human donor in a cohort sampled during active COVID-19. Sequencing input: peripheral blood. The CDR3 DNA sequence: TGTGCCAGCAGACGTTCTGCATCTGGCGGAGCGGGTAATTCACCCCTCCACTTT. The encoded protein is CASRRSASGGAGNSPLHF. Full variable domain (outside the CDR3, taken from reference TRBV7-9 and TRBJ1-6): DTGVSQNPRHKITKRGQNVTFRCDPISEHNRLYWYRQTLGQGPEFLTYFQNEAQLEKSRLLSDRFSAERPKGSFSTLEIQRTEQGDSAMYLCASRRSASGGAGNSPLHFGNGTRLTVT.